This TCR beta chain was captured by sequencing in a study of blood T cells in healthy people across ages. Study-level points and caveats: Estimates drawn from one million T cells were deemed to understate diversity.

With respect to this clonotype: The target antigen is unknown.

Next came a second PCR, run for about 6 to 12 cycles, which used a sample-barcoded 5' primer along with a J-beta primer mix. Each cDNA was tagged by a template-switch adaptor containing 12 random nucleotides. TCRdb passed the 5' RACE reads through MiXCR, listing each CDR3 protein once. The table has under 2 million distinct CDR3 sequences, about 31% seen once. This CDR3 region has 13 residues. CDR1 is SQVTM, CDR2 ANQGSEA, per germline. The V segment lost 8 bases and the J segment 5 bases; nucleotides outside the gene matches: 8. The V call is TRBV29-1, the J call TRBJ2-2; 7 positions match TRBD1. The receptor was derived from a woman in her 30s in good health. Sample: blood. CDR3 amino acids: CSPRDSQTGELFF. The CDR3 DNA reads TGCAGCCCACGGGACAGTCAAACCGGGGAGCTGTTTTTT.